A selection of T cell receptor beta chains follows, all from one sample in a study of blood T cell repertoires in COVID-19. Sequencing used immunoSEQ multiplex PCR; TCRdb keeps in-frame clones, though not all of them. The data hold about 150,000 clones, with about 86% observed a single time. Material for sequencing was peripheral blood. The source is a man between 65 and 80 years old with acute or convalescent COVID-19. CDR3s include the opening cysteine and the closing phenylalanine or tryptophan. The order of the fields is clone size, J gene, D gene, V gene, CDR3 DNA, CDR3 protein. A D gene is named only where the DNA matches it firmly. Clone size, where shown, is once, few, many, or a class for clones that have expanded.

>.|TRBJ2-7|TRBD2|TRBV6-5
TGTGCCAGCAGTTATAAGGGAGCGGGAGGTTCCTACGAGCAGTACTTC
CASSYKGAGGSYEQYF
>.|TRBJ2-6|TRBD1|TRBV5-4
TGTGCCAGCAGCCCCGGGGGACAGGGGACCTACTCTGGGGCCAACGTCCTGACTTTC
CASSPGGQGTYSGANVLTF
>.|TRBJ2-6|.|TRBV27
TGTGCCAGCAGTTCTAACTCTGGGGCCAACGTCCTGACTTTC
CASSSNSGANVLTF
>.|TRBJ1-2|TRBD1|TRBV30
TGTGCCTGCAGGGGGCGTAGGGATGGCTACACCTTC
CACRGRRDGYTF
>.|TRBJ1-3|.|TRBV19
TGTGCCAGTAGTAAGGACAGCAACTCTGGAAACACCATATATTTT
CASSKDSNSGNTIYF
>.|TRBJ1-4|TRBD1|TRBV19
TGTGCCAGTATTGGGCGGACAGGAAGATTGGCTAATGAAAAACTGTTTTTT
CASIGRTGRLANEKLFF
>.|TRBJ2-7|.|TRBV18
TGTGCCAGCTCACCCGCGACAGGTCTCTCCTACGAGCAGTACTTC
CASSPATGLSYEQYF
>few|TRBJ2-3|TRBD2|TRBV4-2
TGTGCCAGCAGCCAGGACGGGAGGGGCGCAGATACGCAGTATTTT
CASSQDGRGADTQYF
>.|TRBJ2-2|.|TRBV9
TGTGCCAGCAGCCCCTCACTAGGACGGACCGGGGAGCTGTTTTTT
CASSPSLGRTGELFF
>.|TRBJ1-5|.|TRBV28
TGTGCCAGCAGTTTAGGGGCCGGGGGTGGCAATCAGCCCCAGCATTTT
CASSLGAGGGNQPQHF
>.|TRBJ2-3|TRBD2|TRBV11-1
TGTGCCAGCAGAACCACTAGCGGGAGTTTGCCAGATACGCAGTATTTT
CASRTTSGSLPDTQYF
>.|TRBJ2-7|TRBD2|TRBV27
TGTGCCAGCAGTTTCTTGACTAGCGGGAGGCCCCACGAGCAGTACTTC
CASSFLTSGRPHEQYF
>.|TRBJ2-2|TRBD1|TRBV7-2
TGTGCCAGCAGCTTCGACAGGGGGCATAGCACCGGGGAGCTGTTTTTT
CASSFDRGHSTGELFF
>.|TRBJ1-5|.|TRBV5-1
TGCGCCAGCAGCTTGGAAGGGGTCCAGCCCCAGCATTTT
CASSLEGVQPQHF
>.|TRBJ2-7|.|TRBV19
TGTGCCAGTAGTGGCCCTCTTGTCTACGAGCAGTACTTC
CASSGPLVYEQYF
>.|TRBJ2-6|TRBD1|TRBV6-1
TGTGCCAGCAGTGAAGCGGGACAGCTGTCTGGGGCCAACGTCCTGACTTTC
CASSEAGQLSGANVLTF
>.|TRBJ1-5|TRBD1|TRBV29-1
TGCAGCGTCGGACAGGGGGCCTTCCAGCCCCAGCATTTT
CSVGQGAFQPQHF
>.|TRBJ2-3|TRBD2|TRBV5-8
TGTGCCAGCAGCTTGGCCGCGGGGGGTGGAGATACGCAGTATTTT
CASSLAAGGGDTQYF
>.|TRBJ2-2|.|TRBV19
TGTGCCAGTAGTGGACTTAGCGGAATCGCCGGGGAGCTGTTTTTT
CASSGLSGIAGELFF
>.|TRBJ2-2|.|TRBV30
TGTGCCTGGAGAGAAGGAGACACCGGGGAGCTGTTTTTT
CAWREGDTGELFF
>once|TRBJ1-5|.|TRBV11-2
TGTGCCAGCAGCCTCGGGTGGAGGGGTCAGCCCCAGCATTTT
CASSLGWRGQPQHF
>.|TRBJ2-5|.|TRBV4-1
TGCGCCAGCAGCCAGGTTAAACGGGAGTCGGGGGAGACCCAGTACTTC
CASSQVKRESGETQYF
>.|TRBJ1-5|TRBD1|TRBV5-6
TGTGCCAGCAGCTCAACCGAGCAGGGGGGTCAGCCCCAGCATTTT
CASSSTEQGGQPQHF
>.|TRBJ2-7|.|TRBV28
TGTGCCAGCCGGGAAAACTCCTACGAGCAGTACTTC
CASRENSYEQYF
>.|TRBJ2-3|.|TRBV9
TGTGCCAGCAGCTTGAGTAGCGTTGTAGCAGATACGCAGTATTTT
CASSLSSVVADTQYF
>.|TRBJ2-2|TRBD2|TRBV5-1
TGCGCCAGCAGCTTGGCATGGCCCCTAGCGGGAAGTCCTGTAGGGGAGCTGTTTTTT
CASSLAWPLAGSPVGELFF
>.|TRBJ1-1|.|TRBV3-1/TRBV3-2
TGTGCCAGCAGCGCTACAGGGAATGAAGCTTTCTTT
CASSATGNEAFF
>.|TRBJ2-2|TRBD1|TRBV6-5
TGTGCCTGGCGGACAGGGAGGACCGGGGAGCTGTTTTTT
CAWRTGRTGELFF
>.|TRBJ2-7|TRBD1|TRBV7-8
TGTGCCAGCAGCTTAGGGACAGGGACCTACGAGCAGTACTTC
CASSLGTGTYEQYF
>few|TRBJ2-2|TRBD2|TRBV7-3
TGTGCCAGCAGCTTAATGGGCGGGAGTGACCCGAACACCGGGGAGCTGTTTTTT
CASSLMGGSDPNTGELFF
>.|TRBJ2-7|TRBD1|TRBV2
TGTGCCAGCGCCCTCACCGGGACAGGGGCCTACGAGCAGTACTTC
CASALTGTGAYEQYF
>.|TRBJ1-2|TRBD1|TRBV4-1
TGCGCCAGCAGTCCAATAAACGTTCAGGGGGTCTATGGCTACACCTTC
CASSPINVQGVYGYTF
>.|TRBJ1-3|.|TRBV6-1
TGTGCCAGCAGTGAAGTTGTGGGGGCATCTGGAAACACCATATATTTT
CASSEVVGASGNTIYF
>.|TRBJ2-3|.|TRBV6-5
TGTGCCAGCAGTTACTCGGGCAGCACAGATACGCAGTATTTT
CASSYSGSTDTQYF
>few|TRBJ2-5|TRBD2|TRBV4-2
TGTGCCAGCAGCCAAGATGGGCCGTTTGGACTAGCGGGAGCCAGAGAGACCCAGTACTTC
CASSQDGPFGLAGARETQYF
>.|TRBJ1-2|.|TRBV6-5
TGTGCCAGCACAACCGACAGTTACTATGGCTACACCTTC
CASTTDSYYGYTF
>.|TRBJ2-2|.|TRBV9
TGTGCCAGCAGCGTCGACAGCAGGGACACCGGGGAGCTGTTTTTT
CASSVDSRDTGELFF
>.|TRBJ1-5|TRBD1|TRBV2
TGTGCCAGCACCTACAGGGGAGATCAGCCCCAGCATTTT
CASTYRGDQPQHF
>.|TRBJ2-2|.|TRBV24-1
TGTGCCACCAGCGGAGCGAACACCGGGGAGCTGTTTTTT
CATSGANTGELFF
>.|TRBJ2-5|.|TRBV4-3
TGCGCCAGCAGCCCATTCGACGGACAGCAACAAGAGACCCAGTACTTC
CASSPFDGQQQETQYF
>.|TRBJ2-1|TRBD2|TRBV11-2
TGTGCCAGCAGCCCGCTCAGGGGGTGGTCTAGCGGGAGCTATGAGCAGTTCTTC
CASSPLRGWSSGSYEQFF
>once|TRBJ2-3|TRBD2|TRBV20-1
TGCAGTGCTAGTAGGCGGGAGATTCACACAGATACGCAGTATTTT
CSASRREIHTDTQYF
>.|TRBJ2-2|.|TRBV27
TGTGCCAGCAGTTTATCATCGAGACAGAGGTTCGGGGAGCTGTTTTTT
CASSLSSRQRFGELFF
>.|TRBJ2-3|.|TRBV6-1
TGTGCCAGCAGTGACACGGGGGGCACAACCCCAGATACGCAGTATTTT
CASSDTGGTTPDTQYF
>.|TRBJ2-1|TRBD1|TRBV19
TGTGCCAGTAGTATATATGGGACAGGGGGGATCAATGAGCAGTTCTTC
CASSIYGTGGINEQFF
>.|TRBJ1-2|.|TRBV5-4
TGTGCCAGCAGCTTTGAAGGTTATAGGGGTGGCTACACCTTC
CASSFEGYRGGYTF
>.|TRBJ2-7|.|TRBV6-5
TGTGCCAGCAGGGCCTATTGGACGGGACTCTACGAGCAGTACTTC
CASRAYWTGLYEQYF
>.|TRBJ2-7|TRBD2|TRBV28
TGTGCCAGCAGTCTGACTAGCACCTGGATCGAGCAGTACTTC
CASSLTSTWIEQYF
>.|TRBJ2-7|TRBD2|TRBV27
TGTGCCAGCAGTCCCGCCTCACTAGCGGGAGGGCCTCGGCAGTACTTC
CASSPASLAGGPRQYF
>.|TRBJ2-5|TRBD1|TRBV5-1
TGCGCCAGCAGCTTGGGGACAGGGGGCTCTGAGACCCAGTACTTC
CASSLGTGGSETQYF
>.|TRBJ2-3|TRBD2|TRBV2
TGTGCCAGCAGTGAATATAGCGGGAGCGCAGATACGCAGTATTTT
CASSEYSGSADTQYF
>.|TRBJ1-1|.|TRBV6-6
TGTGCCAGCAGCTCGCCTAACGGACTCTTGAACACTGAAGCTTTCTTT
CASSSPNGLLNTEAFF
>.|TRBJ2-1|TRBD2|TRBV19
TGTGCCAGTAATGGTGTATATGCGGGAGAAGGCTATGAGCAGTTCTTC
CASNGVYAGEGYEQFF
>.|TRBJ2-1|TRBD2|TRBV3-1/TRBV3-2
TGTGCCAGCTCAAAAGAGTTGGGACTAGCGGGAGAGAACAATGAGCAGTTCTTC
CASSKELGLAGENNEQFF